This T cell receptor (beta chain) comes out of a study of human T cells and chemical hapten exposure. The V gene end was trimmed by 5 bases and the J gene end by 10 bases; junction bases not matched to a gene: 9. The length of the CDR3 is 13 residues. Germline CDR1 reads SGHNT; CDR2 reads YENEEA. TCRdb reprocessed the RACE reads with MiXCR, giving one entry per CDR3 protein. Of some 52,000 distinct CDR3 sequences in the sample, 11% were seen once. Time point indicated: patch test 1, 2 weeks after DPC sensitization. Treatment given: therapeutic diphenylcyclopropenone sensitization with weekly scalp DPC. Whole blood that had not been fractionated was the source of extracted total RNA. There are a few counts of this clonotype.

Sample: whole blood, taken in connection with sensitization to the hapten diphenylcyclopropenone (DPC). This TCR was sampled from a woman in her thirties or forties with alopecia areata. Some clones in this sample may be carry-over from other donors' samples. The chain couples TRBV11-3 to TRBJ1-1; 8 positions agree with TRBD1. CDR3 in DNA: TGTGCCAGCAGCCGAGCCCAGGGGGCTGGAGCTTTCTTT. Translating gives CASSRAQGAGAFF.